A selection of T cell receptor beta chains follows, all from one sample in a study of graft-versus-host responses after intestinal transplantation. These TCRs' antigens remain unknown. Produced via immunoSEQ multiplex PCR; TCRdb's table is partial and in-frame only. Seen here are around 64,000 clones, 94% observed once, and the top ten hold roughly 0.4%. The sequencing here drew on unstimulated CD4+ T cells sorted from spleen or lymph node cells, taken before transplant. These receptors originate from a human donor who was the organ donor for an intestinal transplant. The CDR3 runs from the conserved cysteine through the conserved F or W.

length: 15; V: TRBV4-3; CDR3: CASSQFQGFNEKLFF
length: 13; V: TRBV4-1; CDR3: CASSQIQGTEAFF
length: 17; V: TRBV4-1; CDR3: CASSQPRTSGGGETQYF
length: 16; V: TRBV27; CDR3: CASSSRSGTGVREQYF
length: 14; V: TRBV7-2; CDR3: CASRRRGGQETQYF
length: 13; V: TRBV7-2; CDR3: CASSLDLGREQYF
length: 12; V: TRBV5-1; CDR3: CASSSSGTEQFF
length: 12; V: TRBV6-1; CDR3: CASSADGNIQYF
length: 13; V: TRBV18; CDR3: CASSPDRNYGYTF
length: 14; V: TRBV5-1; CDR3: CASRSAGPIYGYTF
length: 17; V: TRBV27; CDR3: CASSLGDRGHFNSPLHF
length: 17; V: TRBV7-8; CDR3: CASSQDGRGISGNTIYF
length: 13; V: TRBV2; CDR3: CASSAQVNSPLHF
length: 16; V: TRBV5-8; CDR3: CASSWVRGQRGTEAFF
length: 16; V: TRBV5-8; CDR3: CASSLKGGDPAYGYTF
length: 16; V: TRBV16; CDR3: CASSQYGRTSTDTQYF
length: 15; V: TRBV6-5; CDR3: CASSTTGTGLYEQYF
length: 15; V: TRBV18; CDR3: CASSPQGGGYQPQHF
length: 12; V: TRBV6-5; CDR3: CASSFFSGELFF
length: 15; V: TRBV7-9; CDR3: CASSLRQGAVDEQYF
length: 17; V: TRBV30; CDR3: CAWSVWWTSGGTGEQFF
length: 14; V: TRBV7-9; CDR3: CASSLLGLTDTQYF
length: 16; V: TRBV7-8; CDR3: CASSQDRVASNQPQHF
length: 16; V: TRBV2; CDR3: CASRVRTASSYNEQFF
length: 15; V: TRBV25-1; CDR3: CASSASGGAKNIQYF
length: 15; V: TRBV28; CDR3: CASRNSAGSSYEQYF